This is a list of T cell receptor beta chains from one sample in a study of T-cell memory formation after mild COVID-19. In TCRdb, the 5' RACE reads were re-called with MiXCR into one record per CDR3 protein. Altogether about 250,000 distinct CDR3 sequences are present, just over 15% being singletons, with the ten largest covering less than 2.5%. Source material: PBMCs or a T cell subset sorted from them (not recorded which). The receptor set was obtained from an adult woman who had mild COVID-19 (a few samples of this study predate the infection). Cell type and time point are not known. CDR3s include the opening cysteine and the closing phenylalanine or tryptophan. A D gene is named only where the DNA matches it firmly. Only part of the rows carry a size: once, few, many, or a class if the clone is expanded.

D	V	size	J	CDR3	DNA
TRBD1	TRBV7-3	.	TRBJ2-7	CASSFRTKAGDRGSYEQYF	TGTGCCAGCAGCTTCAGGACCAAGGCGGGGGACAGGGGTTCCTACGAGCAGTACTTC
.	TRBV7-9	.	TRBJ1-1	CASSTEMGMTEAFF	TGTGCCAGCAGCACCGAGATGGGGATGACTGAAGCTTTCTTT
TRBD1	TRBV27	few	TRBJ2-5	CASRQGRQGETQYF	TGTGCCAGCAGACAAGGACGACAGGGGGAGACCCAGTACTTC
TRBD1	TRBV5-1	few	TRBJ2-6	CASSLAGGQGAAGANVLTF	TGCGCCAGCAGCTTGGCTGGGGGACAGGGGGCTGCAGGGGCCAACGTCCTGACTTTC
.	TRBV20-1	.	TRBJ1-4	CSAWAAEKLFF	TGCAGTGCTTGGGCGGCTGAAAAACTGTTTTTT
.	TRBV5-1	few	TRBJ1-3	CASSLEGSTGNTIYF	TGCGCCAGCAGCTTGGAGGGCAGTACTGGAAACACCATATATTTT
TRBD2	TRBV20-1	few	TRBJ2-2	CSAAGGPTGELFF	TGCAGTGCAGCGGGGGGGCCCACCGGGGAGCTGTTTTTT
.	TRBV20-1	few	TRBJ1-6	CSATPGRADSPLHF	TGCAGTGCTACCCCAGGACGGGCAGATTCACCCCTCCACTTT
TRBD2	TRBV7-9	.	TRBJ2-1	CASSLASGSSYNEQFF	TGTGCCAGCAGCTTAGCTAGCGGGAGTTCCTACAATGAGCAGTTCTTC
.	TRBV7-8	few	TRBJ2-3	CASSLAWGSDTQYF	TGTGCCAGCAGCTTAGCTTGGGGGTCAGATACGCAGTATTTT
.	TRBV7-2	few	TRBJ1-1	CASSLGWAEEAFF	TGTGCCAGCAGCTTAGGATGGGCTGAGGAAGCTTTCTTT
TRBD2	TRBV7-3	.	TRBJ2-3	CASSLNAGFSGGARTQYF	TGTGCCAGCAGCTTAAATGCCGGTTTTAGCGGGGGGGCGCGTACGCAGTATTTT
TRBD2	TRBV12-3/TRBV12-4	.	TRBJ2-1	CASTLAGGFGEQFF	TGTGCCAGCACTCTAGCGGGGGGTTTTGGTGAGCAGTTCTTC
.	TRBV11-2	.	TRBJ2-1	CASSLTGTYTSQFF	TGTGCCAGCAGCCTCACAGGGACTTATACCAGCCAGTTCTTC
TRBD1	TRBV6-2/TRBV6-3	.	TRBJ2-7	CASQTGDRRYYEQYF	TGTGCCTCACAAACGGGGGACAGGAGATACTACGAGCAGTACTTC
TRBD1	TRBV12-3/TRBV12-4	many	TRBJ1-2	CASSFRDRGGGYTF	TGTGCCAGCAGTTTCAGGGACAGGGGAGGTGGCTACACCTTC
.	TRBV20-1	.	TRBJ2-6	CSASAGSGANVLTF	TGCAGTGCTAGTGCGGGGTCGGGGGCCAACGTCCTGACTTTC
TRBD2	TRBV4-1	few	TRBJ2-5	CASSQASRGGETQYF	TGCGCCAGCAGCCAAGCCTCGCGGGGAGGGGAGACCCAGTACTTC